Below are 25 T cell receptor beta chains sequenced from a single sample in a study of neoadjuvant nivolumab and ipilimumab in lung cancer. Clones were read by immunoSEQ multiplex PCR, and TCRdb kept only the in-frame ones, dropping some. The sample has some 25,000 clones, around 76% seen once. Sequencing used tumor tissue, obtained after neoadjuvant nivolumab, alone or with ipilimumab, at or shortly before surgery. Every receptor here comes from an adult with non-small cell lung cancer.

V usage is TRBV6-5 and J usage is TRBJ1-6; 9 bases align to TRBD1. From germline, CDR1 is MNHEY and CDR2 SVGAGI. V was clipped by 4 bases and J by 6 bases; unmatched bases: 7. This CDR3 contains 16 residues. Written as DNA, the CDR3 is TGTGCCAGCAGTTTATCCCCGGGACAGGGTAATTCACCCCTCCACTTT. This codes for CASSLSPGQGNSPLHF.

This chain joins TRBV9 and TRBJ2-1; TRBD2 aligns across 12 bases. This CDR3 is 16 amino acids long. CDR1 and CDR2 from the germline V gene are SGDLS and YYNGEE. J gave up 4 bases and V 4 bases, and 6 bases lay outside the gene matches. CDR3 sequence reads: CASSTPTSGGYNEQFF. The CDR3 DNA reads TGTGCCAGCAGCACCCCGACTAGCGGGGGTTACAATGAGCAGTTCTTC.

J is TRBJ2-2 and V is TRBV18; D call uncertain. The CDR3 consists of 11 residues. The germline V gene encodes CDR1 KGHSH and CDR2 LQKENI. V lost 6 bases and J lost 6, with 5 bases in between. CDR3 bases: TGTGCCAGCTCTTGGTCCGGGGAGCTGTTTTTT. Its protein is CASSWSGELFF.

The chain employs TRBV5-4 and TRBJ2-3, with D possibly matching TRBD2 (7 bases). V lost 2 bases and J 2 bases, leaving 18 bases between the germline ends. This CDR3 is 17 amino acids long. Germline-derived CDR1 and CDR2 are SGHNT and YYREEE (reference sequence). This CDR3 reads CASSFRTGGPSTDTQYF. In nucleotides, the CDR3 is TGTGCCAGCAGCTTCCGGACGGGGGGCCCTTCCACAGATACGCAGTATTTT. Filled out from reference TRBV5-4 and TRBJ2-3, the complete variable domain reads ETGVTQSPTHLIKTRGQQVTLRCSSQSGHNTVSWYQQALGQGPQFIFQYYREEENGRGNFPPRFSGLQFPNYSSELNVNALELDDSALYLCASSFRTGGPSTDTQYFGPGTRLTVL.

This chain links TRBV5-4 with TRBJ1-1, with D uncertain. V lost 10 bases to trimming and J lost 3 bases, with 13 bases between them. Germline lookup yields CDR1 SGHNT and CDR2 YYREEE (reference sequence). The CDR3 runs 12 residues. CDR3 sequence reads: CAGRGLDTEAFF. Written as DNA, the CDR3 is TGTGCCGGCCGAGGGTTGGACACTGAAGCTTTCTTT.

This chain connects TRBV5-5 to TRBJ2-7; 7 nucleotides line up with TRBD1. Germline assignment: CDR1 SGHKS and CDR2 YYEKEE (reference sequence). This CDR3 contains 13 residues. The V and J ends lost 4 bases and 1 base, in that order; junction bases with no gene match: 2. The CDR3 nucleotides read TGTGCCAGCAGCGGGGGACAGTCCTACGAGCAGTACTTC. Translating gives CASSGGQSYEQYF.

The genes are TRBV7-9 and TRBJ1-1, with 7 positions matching TRBD1. V lost 1 base to trimming and J lost 11 bases; unmatched junction nucleotides: 4. Looked up from germline, CDR1 is SEHNR and CDR2 is FQNEAQ (reference sequence). The CDR3 has 12 amino acids. CDR3 coding DNA: TGTGCCAGCAGCTTAGAACAGGGGACGGCTTTCTTT. It is translated as CASSLEQGTAFF.

The chain employs TRBV18 and TRBJ1-1, with 8 bases that match TRBD1. V dropped 5 bases and J dropped 4; count of bases not matched to a gene: 6. This CDR3 is 14 amino acids long. Looked up from germline, CDR1 is KGHSH and CDR2 is LQKENI. The CDR3 spells CASSFGQGATEAFF. DNA of the CDR3: TGTGCCAGCTCATTCGGACAGGGCGCCACTGAAGCTTTCTTT.

The chain employs TRBV10-3 and TRBJ1-6; D gene uncertain. V was clipped by 0 bases and J by 9 bases, with 6 bases between them. Germline V gene data show CDR1 as ENHRY and CDR2 as SYGVKD. The CDR3 has 13 amino acids. As DNA, the CDR3 is TGTGCCATCAGTGAGTCCTGGGGTTCACCCCTCCACTTT. It yields the protein CAISESWGSPLHF.

V and J are TRBV5-1 and TRBJ2-5; 10 bases line up with TRBD1. The V and J ends lost 0 bases and 3 bases, in that order; junction bases with no gene match: 2. The CDR3 sequence is 15 residues long. Germline-derived CDR1 and CDR2 are SGHRS and YFSETQ. CDR3 DNA: TGCGCCAGCAGCTTGGCTGGGACAGGGGAAGAGACCCAGTACTTC. It is translated as CASSLAGTGEETQYF.

This chain links TRBV5-5 with TRBJ1-1, with 8 bases that match TRBD1. The CDR3 is 14 amino acids. CDR1 and CDR2 (germline): SGHKS, YYEKEE (reference sequence). V shed 6 bases and J 1 base; nucleotides not matched to a gene: 5. The CDR3, as DNA: TGTGCCAGCAAATTGACAGGGGAGAACACTGAAGCTTTCTTT. It specifies CASKLTGENTEAFF.

The chain has TRBV5-1 and TRBJ1-2; 7 nucleotides match TRBD1. Trimming removed 4 bases from V and 5 bases from J; junction bases left unmatched: 11. This CDR3 is built from 15 residues. Germline V gene lookup returns CDR1 SGHRS and CDR2 YFSETQ. CDR3 sequence (DNA): TGCGCCAGCAGCCGCGTTACAGGGGAGTCTTATGGCTACACCTTC. The encoded protein is CASSRVTGESYGYTF.

V gene TRBV5-6 combines with J gene TRBJ2-3, with 7 bases lining up with TRBD1. Germline CDR1 and CDR2: SGHDT and YYEEEE. The CDR3 contains 14 residues. The ends lost 3 bases at V and 3 bases at J; junction bases unmatched: 4. DNA of the CDR3: TGTGCCAGCAGCTCGATGACAGGGACAGATACGCAGTATTTT. Amino acid sequence: CASSSMTGTDTQYF. Looking up the rest from reference TRBV5-6 and TRBJ2-3 gives the full variable domain: DAGVTQSPTHLIKTRGQQVTLRCSPKSGHDTVSWYQQALGQGPQFIFQYYEEEERQRGNFPDRFSGHQFPNYSSELNVNALLLGDSALYLCASSSMTGTDTQYFGPGTRLTVL.

The rearrangement joins TRBV29-1 to TRBJ2-1; weak D call: TRBD1 (6 bases). Trimming removed 7 bases from V and 6 bases from J, with 10 bases in between. This CDR3 comprises 11 residues. Per germline, CDR1 SQVTM and CDR2 ANQGSEA. CDR3 loop: CSGKQGNEQFF. In nucleotides, the CDR3 is TGCAGCGGAAAACAGGGCAATGAGCAGTTCTTC.

The chain carries TRBV5-1 and TRBJ2-5; 7 nucleotides agree with TRBD2. CDR3 length equals 12 residues. Germline assignment: CDR1 SGHRS and CDR2 YFSETQ. After removal of 6 bases from V and 4 bases from J, the junction contained 3 bases not matched to a gene. The CDR3, as DNA: TGCGCCAGCACCTGGGGGGGAGAGACCCAGTACTTC. It specifies CASTWGGETQYF.

V usage is TRBV29-1 and J usage is TRBJ2-3; a possible D gene is TRBD2 (5 bases). The CDR3 has 14 residues. V shed 8 bases and J shed 0 bases, with 15 bases lying between them. In germline, CDR1 is SQVTM, CDR2 ANQGSEA. The CDR3 is CSFAPLASTDTQYF. The DNA for the CDR3 is TGCAGCTTTGCCCCCCTAGCTAGCACAGATACGCAGTATTTT.

This clone was detected a few times. CDR3 loop: CASSMTGLNTEAFF. In DNA, the CDR3 is TGCGCCAGCAGCATGACAGGTCTGAACACTGAAGCTTTCTTT. The V and J genes are TRBV5-1 and TRBJ1-1, with a tentative D call TRBD1 (6 bases). Per germline, CDR1 SGHRS and CDR2 YFSETQ. This CDR3 contains 14 residues. V lost 4 bases and J lost 0, with 10 bases in between.

This chain uses TRBV30 with TRBJ2-1; the match to TRBD2 covers 7 bases. CDR1 and CDR2 from the germline V gene are GTSNPN and SVGIG (reference sequence). J gave up 12 bases and V 0 bases, and 11 bases lay outside the gene matches. The CDR3 covers 14 residues. CDR3 bases: TGTGCCTGGAGTGTAACGGGGGGATGGGGCCTGCAGTTCTTC. It specifies CAWSVTGGWGLQFF.

This clone is a singleton in its sample. The genes are TRBV6-1 and TRBJ1-2, with D perhaps matching TRBD1 (6 bases). The germline gives CDR1 MNHNS, CDR2 SASEGT. The CDR3 spans 13 residues. The ends were cut back, 6 bases at V and 6 bases at J, with 14 bases in the middle. The CDR3: CASRIQGSHGYTF. The CDR3 DNA reads TGTGCCAGCAGAATACAGGGATCCCATGGCTACACCTTC.

In this sample, this clone turned up once. V and J are TRBV6-1 and TRBJ2-7; D is unresolved. Germline V gene data show CDR1 as MNHNS and CDR2 as SASEGT. The CDR3 spans 13 residues. V lost 0 bases and J 0 bases, leaving 3 bases between the germline ends. The CDR3: CASSEAPSYEQYF. As DNA, the CDR3 is TGTGCCAGCAGTGAAGCGCCCTCCTACGAGCAGTACTTC.

This clone showed up just a few times. The chain is built from TRBV4-1 and TRBJ1-5; tentatively, D is TRBD1 (6 bases). The CDR3 runs 14 residues. Trimming shortened V by 6 bases and J by 2 bases, and 11 bases separated the two germline ends. The germline gives CDR1 MGHRA, CDR2 YSYEKL. The CDR3 region is CASSQQGRNQPQHF. The CDR3 DNA is TGCGCCAGCAGTCAACAGGGCCGCAATCAGCCCCAGCATTTT.

A few counts support this clone. The rearrangement links TRBV25-1 to TRBJ2-3; a weak D match, TRBD1 (5 bases). The CDR3 is made up of 14 amino acids. The V gene lost 1 base and the J gene lost 4 bases, with 9 bases spanning the gap. Germline V gene sequence: CDR1 MGHDK, CDR2 SYGVNS. The CDR3 DNA sequence: TGTGCCAGCAGTGAATCAGGGTGGGCAGATACGCAGTATTTT. Translated: CASSESGWADTQYF.

This clone was seen once. V usage is TRBV6-6 and J usage is TRBJ2-5; D is perhaps TRBD2 (5 bases). CDR1 and CDR2 (germline): MNHNY, SVGAGI (reference sequence). Trimming removed 2 bases at V and 1 base at J, with 8 bases between. The CDR3 is made up of 14 amino acids. The CDR3 DNA is TGTGCCAGCAGTTACGAGGGCGTCCAAGAGACCCAGTACTTC. Translated: CASSYEGVQETQYF.

This clone was recorded once. V gene TRBV6-5 combines with J gene TRBJ1-2; 7 bases line up with TRBD1. The CDR3 totals 14 residues. Trimming cost V 0 bases and J 8 bases; bases outside gene matches: 6. Germline V gene data show CDR1 as MNHEY and CDR2 as SVGAGI. The CDR3 loop is CASSYSKGAPGYTF. CDR3 bases: TGTGCCAGCAGTTACTCTAAGGGGGCGCCCGGCTACACCTTC.

The rearrangement uses TRBV7-2 and TRBJ2-7, with D hard to call. This CDR3 region has 15 residues. The V gene's germline CDR1 is SGHTA and CDR2 FQGNSA. V was pared by 1 base and J by 2 bases, with 12 bases between. The CDR3 region has the DNA TGTGCCAGCAGCTTAGGCGCCACTATGACCTACGAGCAGTACTTC. Translated: CASSLGATMTYEQYF. Together with reference TRBV7-2 and TRBJ2-7, the CDR3 gives the full variable domain: GAGVSQSPSNKVTEKGKDVELRCDPISGHTALYWYRQSLGQGLEFLIYFQGNSAPDKSGLPSDRFSAERTGGSVSTLTIQRTQQEDSAVYLCASSLGATMTYEQYFGPGTRLTVT.